What follows are 9 T cell receptor beta chains derived from one specimen sequenced in a study of blood T cell repertoires in COVID-19 (TCRdb year 2020). The library was obtained by the immunoSEQ multiplex PCR assay. This immuneACCESS table, as held by TCRdb, lists in-frame sequences with V and J called but not all clones. Of the missing ones, under half trace to an unresolved V gene in checked studies; the others have no known cause. The table for this sample lists some 670,000 clones; around 90% of them were counted only once. The ten largest clones take up 0.2% to 0.3% of the sample. Sequenced: peripheral blood. These receptors were taken from a woman aged 18 to 35 with acute or convalescent COVID-19.

J is TRBJ1-2 and V is TRBV7-9; 9 bases align to TRBD1. The CDR3 length is 15 residues. Per germline, CDR1 SEHNR and CDR2 FQNEAQ (reference sequence). The junction had 9 bases not matched to a gene; V was cut back by 2 bases and J by 8 bases. CDR3 amino acids: CASSLPQGALEGYTF. The DNA for the CDR3 is TGTGCCAGCAGCTTACCACAGGGGGCATTAGAGGGCTACACCTTC.

V and J are TRBV30 and TRBJ1-1; 8 nucleotides agree with TRBD1. CDR1 is GTSNPN and CDR2 is SVGIG in the germline V gene (reference sequence). The CDR3 runs to 13 residues. Germline trimming cut 5 bases from V and 1 base from J; bases unmatched to any gene: 3. The CDR3, as DNA: TGTGCCTGGGCCGGGACAGGGAACACTGAAGCTTTCTTT. It specifies CAWAGTGNTEAFF.

The chain joins TRBV5-6 to TRBJ2-1; 10 bases map to TRBD2. This CDR3 comprises 16 residues. CDR1 and CDR2 (germline): SGHDT, YYEEEE. V shed 2 bases, J shed 9 bases, and the junction held 11 bases outside the gene matches. CDR3 coding DNA: TGTGCCAGCAGCTTTCCCAGCGGGGGGGGCAAAGGTGAGCAGTTCTTC. Amino acid sequence: CASSFPSGGGKGEQFF.

The chain is built from TRBV19 and TRBJ1-2, with 8 bases lining up with TRBD1. Germline V gives CDR1 LNHDA, CDR2 SQIVND (reference sequence). Trimming at V came to 5 bases and at J to 0 bases, leaving 5 bases not matched to a gene. There are 15 residues in the CDR3. The CDR3 reads CASSDGQGANYGYTF. In DNA, the CDR3 is TGTGCCAGTAGTGATGGACAGGGTGCTAACTATGGCTACACCTTC.

This chain connects TRBV27 to TRBJ1-2; 7 nucleotides agree with TRBD1. This CDR3 spans 14 amino acids. J was trimmed by 4 bases and V by 2 bases; bases with no gene match: 4. CDR1 and CDR2 from the germline V gene are MNHEY and SMNVEV (reference sequence). As DNA, the CDR3 is TGTGCCAGCAGTTTAACCGGGACAGTCTATGGCTACACCTTC. It is translated as CASSLTGTVYGYTF.

This chain uses TRBV6-5 with TRBJ2-7; 9 bases agree with TRBD1. With 6 bases clipped from V and 4 bases from J, the junction kept 13 bases outside the gene matches. CDR1 MNHEY and CDR2 SVGAGI come from the germline V gene. The CDR3 length is 16 residues. CDR3 coding DNA: TGTGCCAGCAGCTACGCCGGGACAGGGTGGATTTACGAGCAGTACTTC. Translated, it gives CASSYAGTGWIYEQYF.

The rearrangement links TRBV15 to TRBJ1-4, with TRBD1 as a possible D gene (6 bases). Germline V CDR1 and CDR2: LNHNV, YYDKDF (reference sequence). The CDR3 is made up of 15 amino acids. V lost 4 bases, J lost 1 base, and 10 bases lay in between. The chain's CDR3 is CATSTTRGTNEKLFF. The CDR3 region has the DNA TGTGCCACCAGCACTACCAGGGGAACTAATGAAAAACTGTTTTTT.

The J gene is TRBJ2-4, the V gene TRBV19; perhaps TRBD1 as D (5 bases). Germline V gene lookup returns CDR1 LNHDA and CDR2 SQIVND (reference sequence). The CDR3 has 17 amino acids. The V end lost 7 bases, the J end lost 0 bases, and 19 bases lay between the germline ends. CDR3 in amino acids: CASTPKAPRGAKNIQYF. In DNA, the CDR3 is TGTGCCAGTACCCCCAAGGCCCCAAGGGGAGCCAAAAACATTCAGTACTTC.

The count of this clone is one. The V and J genes are TRBV24-1 and TRBJ2-7; no definite D call. Trimming left V 4 bases short and J 3 bases short, with 21 bases between. This CDR3 has 17 residues. CDR1 and CDR2 (germline): KGHDR, SFDVKD. The CDR3 nucleotides read TGTGCCACCAGTGACTTTTTGGAACTATTCCCTTACTACGAGCAGTACTTC. Translated: CATSDFLELFPYYEQYF.